This T cell receptor (beta chain) was documented in a study of cytomegalovirus exposure and HLA in healthy donors. Study-wide background: Falling in the Caucasian-associated ancestry cluster were 80% to 90% of 350 to 400 genotyped donors. Study-level results: Further analysis, carried out later, found HLA-associated TCR beta chains more clonally expanded than equally common other chains. The study assumed roughly uniform donor sequencing depth for presence/absence analyses.

This clone came up once. Its antigen is unidentified. At the time of sampling, donors were nominally healthy, though unrecorded immune exposures were likely. The primer mix had 60 Vbeta and 13 Jbeta primers. The table came from immunoSEQ multiplex PCR; TCRdb's copy has only in-frame clones and leaves some out. The repertoire holds roughly 220,000 clones, with 60% to 80% as singletons. The V end was cut by 4 bases, the J end by 4 bases, with 20 bases between. The CDR3 extends over 17 amino acids. Germline V CDR1 and CDR2: LNHDA, SQIVND (reference sequence). The rearrangement joins TRBV19 to TRBJ1-5; D gene uncertain. The sequence derives from a woman younger than 45 in good health and CMV-seronegative. Sequencing was carried out using PBMCs. The DNA of the CDR3 is TGTGCCAGTAGTACGTTCCGGAGGCAGGCAGATAATCAGCCCCAGCATTTT. Protein product: CASSTFRRQADNQPQHF.